This TCR beta chain was sequenced in a study of early T cells in non-severe SARS-CoV-2 infection. This CDR3 has 15 amino acids. From germline, CDR1 is SGDLS and CDR2 YYNGEE. The V end lost 0 bases, the J end lost 1 base, and 10 bases lay between the germline ends. Study-wide results and caveats: VDJdb matching skewed toward anti-spike CD8 responses, missing private and CD4 specificities.

This clonotype was counted at least ten times. Its antigen is still unknown. TCRdb recomputed calls from the 5' RACE reads with MiXCR, one row per CDR3 protein. The sample contains under 55,000 distinct CDR3 sequences, under 14% of which appear only once. V usage is TRBV9 and J usage is TRBJ1-1; D is perhaps TRBD1 (5 bases). Sequencing was carried out using whole blood. The receptor was isolated from an adult who was a healthcare worker with PCR-confirmed SARS-CoV-2 infection or an uninfected control (not recorded which). The CDR3 DNA is TGTGCCAGCAGCGTAGGTCTCAGGGAGAACACTGAAGCTTTCTTT. Its translation is CASSVGLRENTEAFF.